Below, one T cell receptor (beta chain) is given with its context. The antigen remains unidentified. Sequenced by immunoSEQ multiplex PCR; TCRdb stores in-frame clones only, minus some. The sample lists around 1.6 million clones, around 98% occurring once. This sample was taken from a study of shared clonotypes between healthy human individuals. General study findings and limits: Of the naive CD4 clonotypes, roughly 5% were shared across several donors. For sorted subsets, rarefaction showed incomplete sequencing despite large depth. Naive subsets generally exceeded memory subsets in estimated richness.

Trimming pared 3 bases from V and 1 base from J, leaving 10 bases between. The CDR3 length is 14 residues. Germline V lookup: CDR1 SGHRS, CDR2 YFSETQ. None of the donors, who were healthy HIV-negative adults, had recently had acute infections or vaccinations. Sequencing was carried out using naive CD4+ T cells sorted from blood. Subset specified: CD45RA+ positively selected. This TCR came from a man aged 30 to 45 in good health. V gene TRBV5-1 combines with J gene TRBJ2-5; no reliable D call. The CDR3 DNA sequence: TGCGCCAGCAGCTCCAAGGGCCCCCAAGAGACCCAGTACTTC. It is translated as CASSSKGPQETQYF.